Listed below are T cell receptor beta chains from one sample, sequenced in a study of T cell responses to AZD1222 COVID-19 vaccine. Clones were sequenced by immunoSEQ multiplex PCR, and TCRdb holds only the in-frame ones, with some missing. The table records about 180,000 clones, 90% to 95% of them present only once. Source: peripheral blood, taken 28 days after the second dose of the MenACWY control vaccine. These receptors came from an adult who received the MenACWY meningococcal vaccine as a control. Each CDR3 is given with its conserved first and last residue. The D gene is left open where the match is weak. Not every row has a clone size; where given, it reads once, few, many or a size class.

CDR3 DNA: TGTGCCAGCAGTCCCCAGGGGGTTGGAAACATTCAGTACTTC
CDR3 protein: CASSPQGVGNIQYF
D gene: TRBD1
J gene: TRBJ2-4
V gene: TRBV28
clone size: NA

CDR3 DNA: TGTGCCTGGAGGGGGACAGGGGAACGCAGTGGCTACACCTTC
CDR3 protein: CAWRGTGERSGYTF
D gene: TRBD1
J gene: TRBJ1-2
V gene: TRBV30
clone size: NA

CDR3 DNA: TGTGCCAGCAGCTCCCGGACAGGCGGCGGAAACACCATATATTTT
CDR3 protein: CASSSRTGGGNTIYF
D gene: TRBD1
J gene: TRBJ1-3
V gene: TRBV7-8
clone size: NA

CDR3 DNA: TGTGCCAGCAGCTTAGAGTACGAGCAGTACTTC
CDR3 protein: CASSLEYEQYF
D gene: NA
J gene: TRBJ2-7
V gene: TRBV7-9
clone size: NA

CDR3 DNA: TGCGCCAGCAGCTTGATGGCAGGCTCTGGAAACACCATATATTTT
CDR3 protein: CASSLMAGSGNTIYF
D gene: NA
J gene: TRBJ1-3
V gene: TRBV5-1
clone size: NA

CDR3 DNA: TGTGCAAGTCGCCCCTCCGTGTGGGCTCCCCACAATCAGCCCCAGCATTTT
CDR3 protein: CASRPSVWAPHNQPQHF
D gene: NA
J gene: TRBJ1-5
V gene: TRBV12-2
clone size: NA

CDR3 DNA: TGTGCCAGCAGCGGACGACCTGGGTCCTACAATGAGCAGTTCTTC
CDR3 protein: CASSGRPGSYNEQFF
D gene: NA
J gene: TRBJ2-1
V gene: TRBV13
clone size: few

CDR3 DNA: TGTGCCAGTAGAGACGGGGGGCCCTCTGACAATGAGCAGTTCTTC
CDR3 protein: CASRDGGPSDNEQFF
D gene: NA
J gene: TRBJ2-1
V gene: TRBV19
clone size: NA

CDR3 DNA: TGTGCCAGCAGCTCCGGACTTAACGGGGAGCTGTTTTTT
CDR3 protein: CASSSGLNGELFF
D gene: NA
J gene: TRBJ2-2
V gene: TRBV7-2
clone size: NA

CDR3 DNA: TGTGCCAGCAGCTCGACAACGGGGGGTTCCTCTGGAAACACCATATATTTT
CDR3 protein: CASSSTTGGSSGNTIYF
D gene: NA
J gene: TRBJ1-3
V gene: TRBV3-1/TRBV3-2
clone size: NA

CDR3 DNA: TGTGCCAGCAGCTTAGAGGCCAGTTCCTATGGCTACACCTTC
CDR3 protein: CASSLEASSYGYTF
D gene: NA
J gene: TRBJ1-2
V gene: TRBV7-2
clone size: NA

CDR3 DNA: TGTGCCACCGCAGGGCCCTCTAACTATGGCTACACCTTC
CDR3 protein: CATAGPSNYGYTF
D gene: NA
J gene: TRBJ1-2
V gene: TRBV19
clone size: NA